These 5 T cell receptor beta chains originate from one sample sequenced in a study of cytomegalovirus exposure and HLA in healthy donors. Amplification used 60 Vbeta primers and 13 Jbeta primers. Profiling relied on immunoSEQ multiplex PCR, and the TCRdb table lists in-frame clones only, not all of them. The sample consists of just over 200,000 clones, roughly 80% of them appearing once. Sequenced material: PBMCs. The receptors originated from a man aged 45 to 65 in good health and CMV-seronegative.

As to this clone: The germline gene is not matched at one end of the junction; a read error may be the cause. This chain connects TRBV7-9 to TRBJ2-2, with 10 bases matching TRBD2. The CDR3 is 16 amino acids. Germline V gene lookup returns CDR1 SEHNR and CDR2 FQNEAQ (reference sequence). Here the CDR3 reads CSSSSFLAGVSGELFF. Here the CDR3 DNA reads TGTTCCAGCAGCTCATTCCTAGCGGGAGTTTCTGGGGAGCTGTTTTTT.

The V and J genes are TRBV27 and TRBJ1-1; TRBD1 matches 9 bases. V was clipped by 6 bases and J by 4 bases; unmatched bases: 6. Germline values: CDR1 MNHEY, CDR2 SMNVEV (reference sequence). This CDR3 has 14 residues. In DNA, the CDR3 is TGTGCCAGCAGCCCGGGACAGGGAATCACTGAAGCTTTCTTT. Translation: CASSPGQGITEAFF.

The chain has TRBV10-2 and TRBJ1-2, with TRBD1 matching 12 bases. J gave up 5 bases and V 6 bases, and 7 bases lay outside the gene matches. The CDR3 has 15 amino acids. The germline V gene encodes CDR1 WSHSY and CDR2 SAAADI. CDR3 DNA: TGCGCCAGCAGCGGGACAGGGGGCAGAGGGTATGGCTACACCTTC. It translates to CASSGTGGRGYGYTF.

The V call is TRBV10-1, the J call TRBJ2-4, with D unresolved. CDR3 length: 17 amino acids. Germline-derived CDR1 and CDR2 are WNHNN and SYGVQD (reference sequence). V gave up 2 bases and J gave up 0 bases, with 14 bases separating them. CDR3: CASSEPREIIAKNIQYF. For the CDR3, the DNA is TGCGCCAGCAGTGAGCCTAGAGAGATAATAGCCAAAAACATTCAGTACTTC.

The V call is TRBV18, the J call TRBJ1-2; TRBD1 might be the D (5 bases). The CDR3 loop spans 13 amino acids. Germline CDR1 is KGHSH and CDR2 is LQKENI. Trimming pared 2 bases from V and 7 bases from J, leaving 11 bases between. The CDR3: CASSPSSGGGYTF. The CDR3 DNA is TGTGCCAGCTCACCATCCTCCGGGGGTGGCTACACCTTC.